This TCR beta chain was documented in a study of pediatric ulcerative colitis. Study observations and caveats: Substantially fewer templates came from two patients' blood samples. No controls had the two rectal clonotypes shared by ulcerative colitis patients. Compared with controls, ulcerative colitis showed greater blood-rectum clone sharing. Rectal pinch biopsies may include blood-derived T cells.

With regard to this clone: Its antigen is currently unknown.

The ends were cut back, 1 base at V and 0 bases at J, with 9 bases in the middle. The CDR3 sequence is 15 residues long. Germline V gene sequence: CDR1 MGHRA, CDR2 YSYEKL. Rectal tissue came from one to two pinch biopsies taken at colonoscopy. Method: immunoSEQ multiplex PCR; TCRdb's copy keeps in-frame clones and lacks some. The sample consists of 40,000 to 55,000 clones, more than 60% of them appearing once. This chain connects TRBV4-1 to TRBJ1-2, with D uncertain. Sequenced input: gut tissue. The source is a girl aged 5 to 17 with moderate ulcerative colitis. This CDR3 is CASSQVSQANYGYTF. The DNA of the CDR3 is TGCGCCAGCAGCCAAGTGTCCCAAGCTAACTATGGCTACACCTTC.